The 7 T cell receptor beta chains below were found in one sample sequenced in a study of regulatory T cells in long-lasting Graves disease. Building the TCR beta libraries relied on iRepertoire HTBI primers, and CDR3 regions underwent Arm-PCR. TCRdb ran MiXCR on the multiplex PCR reads and lists one entry per CDR3 protein. The sample lists approximately 560,000 distinct CDR3 sequences, about 16% occurring once. As for time point: newly diagnosed GD, antithyroid drugs for less than 3 months. PBMCs provided the RNA from which the TCR library was made. This same sample was also part of a study on T cells in Graves' hyperthyroidism and ophthalmopathy.

Source: peripheral blood mononuclear cells (PBMCs), taken at new diagnosis, from a patient treated with antithyroid drugs. The receptors were gathered from a young man with Graves disease.

This clonotype occurred many times. V and J are TRBV12-3 or TRBV12-4 and TRBJ2-1; 8 positions match TRBD2. This CDR3 region has 18 residues. The V and J ends lost 5 bases and 0 bases, in that order; junction bases with no gene match: 12. CDR3 nucleotides: TGTGCCAGCAGTCAACACTATCCGAGCGGGGGCTCCTACAATGAGCAGTTCTTC. Translating gives CASSQHYPSGGSYNEQFF.

In its sample, this clonotype was seen many times. The V call is TRBV6-2 or TRBV6-3, the J call TRBJ2-7, with TRBD2 matching 8 bases. The CDR3 length is 14 residues. With V trimmed by 4 bases and J by 6 bases, 8 bases remained unmatched. Looked up from germline, CDR1 is MNHEY and CDR2 is SVGEGT. The CDR3, as DNA: TGTGCCAGCAGTTTTGGAGCGGGAGAAGTCGAGCAGTACTTC. This gives the protein CASSFGAGEVEQYF.

This clonotype was counted only a few times. This chain joins TRBV13 and TRBJ1-1, with D unclear. The CDR3 contains 12 residues. V was cut by 4 bases and J by 6 bases, with 9 bases left in between. Germline-derived CDR1 and CDR2 are PRHDT and FYEKMQ (reference sequence). Here the CDR3 DNA reads TGTGCCAGCAGCTCAACCCCCCCTGAAGCTTTCTTT. Its protein is CASSSTPPEAFF.

This clonotype was recorded at least ten times. The chain couples TRBV11-2 to TRBJ1-1; D gene unclear. V was clipped by 3 bases and J by 0 bases, with 8 bases between them. In germline, CDR1 is SGHAT, CDR2 FQNNGV. The CDR3 loop spans 14 amino acids. CDR3 DNA sequence: TGTGCCAGCAGCTTCCCGGGGATGAACACTGAAGCTTTCTTT. The encoded protein is CASSFPGMNTEAFF.

The CDR3 spells CATTKGTSGNTIYF. CDR3 nucleotides: TGTGCCACCACTAAAGGTACCTCTGGAAACACCATATATTTT. This chain uses TRBV28 with TRBJ1-3; D call uncertain. The germline CDR1 and CDR2 sequences are MDHEN and SYDVKM. Trimming stripped 10 bases from V and 0 bases from J, with 13 bases between. The CDR3 runs to 14 residues. Based on the CDR3 plus reference TRBV28 and TRBJ1-3, the full variable domain is DVKVTQSSRYLVKRTGEKVFLECVQDMDHENMFWYRQDPGLGLRLIYFSYDVKMKEKGDIPEGYSVSREKKERFSLILESASTNQTSMYLCATTKGTSGNTIYFGEGSWLTVV.

A few counts support this clonotype. This chain links TRBV7-2 with TRBJ2-1; D not resolved. CDR3 length equals 15 residues. CDR1 and CDR2 (germline): SGHTA, FQGNSA. V was cut by 1 base and J by 1 base, with 8 bases left in between. The CDR3, as DNA: TGTGCCAGCAGCTTAGAAGCGTTATCCTACAATGAGCAGTTCTTC. It encodes CASSLEALSYNEQFF.

This clonotype was observed a few times. The chain employs TRBV28 and TRBJ1-1, with 7 nucleotides matching TRBD1. V gave up 1 base and J gave up 2 bases; unmatched junction bases: 4. This CDR3 is 15 amino acids long. Per germline, CDR1 MDHEN and CDR2 SYDVKM. Here the CDR3 DNA reads TGTGCCAGCAGTTTATTTCAGGGGGTAAACACTGAAGCTTTCTTT. Amino acid sequence: CASSLFQGVNTEAFF.